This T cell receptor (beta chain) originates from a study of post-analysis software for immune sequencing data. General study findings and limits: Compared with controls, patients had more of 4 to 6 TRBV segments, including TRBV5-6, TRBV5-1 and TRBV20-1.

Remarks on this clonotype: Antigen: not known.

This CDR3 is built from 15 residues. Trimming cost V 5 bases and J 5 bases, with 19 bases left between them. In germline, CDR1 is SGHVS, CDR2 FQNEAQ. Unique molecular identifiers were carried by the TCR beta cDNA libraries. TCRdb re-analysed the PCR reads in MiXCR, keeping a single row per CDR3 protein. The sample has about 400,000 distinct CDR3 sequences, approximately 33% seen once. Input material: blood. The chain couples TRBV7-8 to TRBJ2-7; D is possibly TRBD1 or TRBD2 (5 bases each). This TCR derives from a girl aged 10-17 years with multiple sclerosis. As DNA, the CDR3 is TGTGCCAGCAGCCTAAGGGACGGCAGCTGGGACGAGCAGTACTTC. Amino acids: CASSLRDGSWDEQYF. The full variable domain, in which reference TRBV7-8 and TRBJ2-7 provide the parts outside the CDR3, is GAGVSQSPRYKVAKRGQDVALRCDPISGHVSLFWYQQALGQGPEFLTYFQNEAQLDKSGLPSDRFFAERPEGSVSTLKIQRTQQEDSAVYLCASSLRDGSWDEQYFGPGTRLTVT.